The 27 T cell receptor beta chains below come from one sample, sequenced in a study of CD8 T cells in ankylosing spondylitis. Broader study findings: Blood from ankylosing spondylitis patients appeared to carry a characteristic roughly eight-variant TCR beta motif.

TCRdb reanalysed the 5' RACE reads using MiXCR and keeps one entry per CDR3 protein. The sample includes hundreds of thousands of distinct CDR3 sequences, 17% of them seen just once. These TCRs' antigens remain unknown. The sequencing sample was made of blood, either unsorted or a sorted T cell fraction (not recorded which). The receptors here all came from a male donor with ankylosing spondylitis.

This clonotype was picked up a small number of times. The CDR3 DNA reads as TGCGCCAGCAGCTGGACAGGTCTTAAGGATCAGCCCCAGCATTTT. This sequence encodes CASSWTGLKDQPQHF. The V and J genes are TRBV5-1 and TRBJ1-5, with 7 bases fitting TRBD1. CDR1 is SGHRS, CDR2 YFSETQ, per germline. V was pared by 3 bases and J by 5 bases, with 8 bases of the junction left unmatched. CDR3 length: 15 residues.

This chain connects TRBV11-1 to TRBJ1-3; D uncertain. This CDR3 is 18 amino acids long. Germline-derived CDR1 and CDR2 are SGHAT and FQDESV (reference sequence). Trimming took 5 bases from V and 0 from J, leaving 20 bases between them. This CDR3 reads CASSPPPGKSLSGNTIYF. CDR3 DNA: TGTGCCAGCAGCCCCCCGCCTGGGAAGTCCCTCTCTGGAAACACCATATATTTT. Filled out from reference TRBV11-1 and TRBJ1-3, the complete variable domain reads EAEVAQSPRYKITEKSQAVAFWCDPISGHATLYWYRQILGQGPELLVQFQDESVVDDSQLPKDRFSAERLKGVDSTLKIQPAELGDSAMYLCASSPPPGKSLSGNTIYFGEGSWLTVV.

The rearrangement links TRBV20-1 to TRBJ1-6, with D uncertain. Trimming left V 2 bases short and J 7 bases short, with 15 bases between. The CDR3 runs 15 residues. Germline values: CDR1 DFQATT, CDR2 SNEGSKA (reference sequence). The CDR3 DNA reads as TGCAGTGCTAGAAAACGTACCCCTGGGAATTCACCCCTCCACTTT. Translated: CSARKRTPGNSPLHF.

In its sample, this clonotype was seen a few times. The rearrangement uses TRBV5-5 and TRBJ2-7; no definite D call. Germline lookup yields CDR1 SGHKS and CDR2 YYEKEE (reference sequence). This CDR3 is built from 13 residues. Trimming cost V 4 bases and J 1 base, with 9 bases left between them. The CDR3 region is CASSPDTSYEQYF. CDR3 nucleotide sequence: TGTGCCAGCAGCCCCGACACATCCTACGAGCAGTACTTC.

The rearrangement links TRBV25-1 to TRBJ1-4; TRBD1 matches at 7 bases. CDR1 MGHDK and CDR2 SYGVNS come from the germline V gene. J lost 7 bases, V lost 2 bases, and 7 bases had no gene match. The CDR3 consists of 15 residues. DNA of the CDR3: TGTGCCAGCAGTGAAAACAGGGGAGGACGTGAAAAACTGTTTTTT. Translating it yields CASSENRGGREKLFF.

V usage is TRBV27 and J usage is TRBJ1-2, with 10 nucleotides matching TRBD1. The junction had 14 bases not matched to a gene; V was cut back by 8 bases and J by 8 bases. CDR1 MNHEY and CDR2 SMNVEV come from the germline V gene (reference sequence). This CDR3 is built from 15 residues. This CDR3 reads CASGTPETGGWGYTF. For the CDR3, the DNA is TGTGCCAGCGGGACCCCAGAGACAGGGGGCTGGGGCTACACCTTC.

This clonotype was detected a few times. The V and J genes are TRBV29-1 and TRBJ1-2; 8 bases agree with TRBD1. This CDR3 has 13 residues. V trimming: 3 bases; J trimming: 7 bases; junction bases outside the gene matches: 7. CDR1 and CDR2 from the germline V gene are SQVTM and ANQGSEA. The CDR3 nucleotides are TGCAGCGTTGAGCGGCAGGGGGCTGGTGGCTACACCTTC. Amino acids: CSVERQGAGGYTF.

This clonotype has only one observation. V usage is TRBV7-6 and J usage is TRBJ1-5, with a tentative D call TRBD1 (5 bases). The CDR3 is 14 amino acids. Germline V gives CDR1 SGHVS, CDR2 FNYEAQ. The V gene lost 5 bases and the J gene lost 6 bases, with 14 bases spanning the gap. CDR3 in amino acids: CASSALPGRQPQHF. The CDR3 DNA follows: TGTGCCAGCAGCGCACTCCCGGGACGTCAGCCCCAGCATTTT.

This clonotype has just a few counts. J is TRBJ1-5 and V is TRBV2; a weak D match, TRBD1 (5 bases). V was cut by 2 bases and J by 0 bases, with 11 bases left in between. CDR1 SNHLY and CDR2 FYNNEI come from the germline V gene. This CDR3 is 16 amino acids long. This chain's CDR3 is CASSEPPGNSNQPQHF. In nucleotides, the CDR3 is TGTGCCAGCAGTGAACCGCCAGGGAATAGCAATCAGCCCCAGCATTTT.

This chain links TRBV5-1 with TRBJ2-6, with D possibly being TRBD1 or TRBD2 (5 bases each). Germline V CDR1 and CDR2: SGHRS, YFSETQ. The CDR3 loop spans 16 amino acids. V was pared by 0 bases and J by 4 bases, with 11 bases between. The CDR3 here is CASSLAGGTGANVLTF. CDR3 nucleotide sequence: TGCGCCAGCAGCTTGGCTGGGGGAACCGGGGCCAACGTCCTGACTTTC.

The V gene is TRBV5-1, the J gene TRBJ2-2, with 13 positions matching TRBD2. The V segment lost 0 bases and the J segment 6 bases; nucleotides outside the gene matches: 2. The CDR3 sequence is 16 residues long. CDR1 and CDR2 from the germline V gene are SGHRS and YFSETQ. Here the CDR3 DNA reads TGCGCCAGCAGCTTGGGGACTAGCGGGAGATCCGGGGAGCTGTTTTTT. As protein: CASSLGTSGRSGELFF.

This clonotype has more than one count but fewer than ten. The CDR3 DNA reads as TGCAGTGCTACGGCAGGGGGGGAGTCCGGGGCCAACGTCCTGACTTTC. Translated, it gives CSATAGGESGANVLTF. The rearrangement uses TRBV20-1 and TRBJ2-6; D is tentatively TRBD1 or TRBD2 (7 bases each). CDR1 is DFQATT, CDR2 SNEGSKA, per germline (reference sequence). The CDR3 runs 16 residues. Trimming cost V 4 bases and J 4 bases, with 17 bases left between them.

This clonotype has only a few counts. The rearrangement links TRBV9 to TRBJ2-3; 11 bases are shared with TRBD1. V trimming: 2 bases; J trimming: 5 bases; junction bases outside the gene matches: 7. The CDR3 is 16 residues long. Germline assignment: CDR1 SGDLS and CDR2 YYNGEE. The CDR3 loop reads CASSVGQGAWGDTQYF. The CDR3 bases are TGTGCCAGCAGCGTTGGACAGGGGGCTTGGGGAGATACGCAGTATTTT.

This clonotype was counted a few times. A junction end diverges from the germline sequence, so it may reflect a read error. J is TRBJ2-7 and V is TRBV7-9; TRBD1 agrees at 9 bases. This CDR3 has 13 amino acids. Germline V CDR1 and CDR2: SEHNR, FQNEAQ (reference sequence). This CDR3 reads CASSNRQGVEQYF. Here the CDR3 DNA reads TGTGCCAGCAGCAACCGACAGGGGGTCGAGCAGTATTTC. Based on the CDR3 plus reference TRBV7-9 and TRBJ2-7, the full variable domain is DTGVSQNPRHKITKRGQNVTFRCDPISEHNRLYWYRQTLGQGPEFLTYFQNEAQLEKSRLLSDRFSAERPKGSFSTLEIQRTEQGDSAMYLCASSNRQGVEQYFGPGTRLTVT.

This rearrangement joins TRBV11-2 to TRBJ1-1; TRBD1 might be the D (5 bases). The germline CDR1 and CDR2 sequences are SGHAT and FQNNGV. The CDR3 length is 14 residues. Trimming left V 6 bases short and J 5 bases short, with 16 bases between. The chain's CDR3 is CASRTRGAGTEAFF. In nucleotides, the CDR3 is TGTGCCAGCAGGACGCGGGGCGCAGGGACTGAAGCTTTCTTT. The complete variable domain, with remaining parts taken from reference TRBV11-2 and TRBJ1-1, reads EAGVAQSPRYKIIEKRQSVAFWCNPISGHATLYWYQQILGQGPKLLIQFQNNGVVDDSQLPKDRFSAERLKGVDSTLKIQPAKLEDSAVYLCASRTRGAGTEAFFGQGTRLTVV.

J is TRBJ2-1 and V is TRBV10-3; a possible D gene is TRBD2 (5 bases). Looked up from germline, CDR1 is ENHRY and CDR2 is SYGVKD. Trimming cost V 7 bases and J 7 bases, with 11 bases left between them. This CDR3 region has 12 residues. CDR3 protein: CAITAGGNEQFF. As DNA, the CDR3 is TGTGCCATCACCGCTGGAGGAAATGAGCAGTTCTTC.

This chain joins TRBV6-2 or TRBV6-3 and TRBJ2-7, with D hard to call. Germline V CDR1 and CDR2: MNHEY, SVGEGT. V lost 4 bases, J lost 3 bases, and 7 bases lay in between. The length of the CDR3 is 12 residues. The CDR3 DNA is TGTGCCAGCAGTTTCTCCTACTACGAGCAGTACTTC. It encodes CASSFSYYEQYF.

V is TRBV4-3 and J is TRBJ2-1, with 12 bases aligning to TRBD2. Germline V lookup: CDR1 LGHNA, CDR2 YSLEER. V lost 3 bases, J lost 8 bases, and 14 bases stayed unmatched. CDR3 length: 18 amino acids. The CDR3 sequence: CASSHDTLTSGRPHEQFF. CDR3 nucleotides: TGCGCCAGCAGCCACGACACCCTAACTAGCGGGAGGCCGCATGAGCAGTTCTTC.

The gene calls are TRBV20-1 and TRBJ2-3, with 9 bases matching TRBD2. Germline CDR1 DFQATT, CDR2 SNEGSKA (reference sequence). The CDR3 is 14 residues long. For the CDR3, the DNA is TGCAGAACGTCTAGCGGGGTAGGGACAGATACGCAGTATTTT. Translation gives CRTSSGVGTDTQYF.

The J gene is TRBJ2-7, the V gene TRBV7-2; TRBD2 aligns across 8 bases. The length of the CDR3 is 16 residues. The V gene's germline CDR1 is SGHTA and CDR2 FQGNSA. The ends lost 5 bases at V and 6 bases at J; junction bases unmatched: 15. CDR3 nucleotide sequence: TGTGCCAGCAGCATCCCGGCTGGGACTAGATTATTCGAGCAGTACTTC. Amino acids: CASSIPAGTRLFEQYF.

This clonotype was seen a handful of times. This chain joins TRBV4-2 and TRBJ2-4; the D gene could be TRBD1 or TRBD2 (5 bases each). From germline, CDR1 is LGHNA and CDR2 YNFKEQ. This CDR3 is 14 amino acids long. Trimming pared 1 base from V and 9 bases from J, leaving 13 bases between. As DNA, the CDR3 is TGTGCCAGCAGCCAAGGGGGCGGTGGGGGCATTCAGTACTTC. Amino acid sequence: CASSQGGGGGIQYF.

The chain links TRBV4-2 to TRBJ1-1; maybe TRBD1 (5 bases). This CDR3 region has 18 residues. Germline V gene data show CDR1 as LGHNA and CDR2 as YNFKEQ. V gave up 1 base and J gave up 5 bases, with 23 bases separating them. The CDR3 here is CASSQARGGSLLWTEAFF. The CDR3 DNA follows: TGTGCCAGCAGCCAAGCCCGGGGGGGATCTCTCCTCTGGACTGAAGCTTTCTTT.

This clonotype came up a few times. The rearrangement uses TRBV3-1 and TRBJ1-5; D ambiguous. CDR1 is LGHDT and CDR2 is YNNKEL in the germline V gene (reference sequence). Trimming took 3 bases from V and 3 from J, leaving 6 bases between them. The CDR3 consists of 13 residues. The CDR3 protein is CASSQEVNQPQHF. CDR3 nucleotides: TGTGCCAGCAGCCAGGAGGTCAATCAGCCCCAGCATTTT.

A few counts support this clonotype. The chain joins TRBV6-1 to TRBJ2-7, with 10 positions matching TRBD1. Germline-derived CDR1 and CDR2 are MNHNS and SASEGT. Unmatched junction bases numbered 8, after V lost 7 bases and J lost 5 bases. This CDR3 spans 14 amino acids. The chain's CDR3 is CASTDDRGLNEQYF. The CDR3 coding sequence is TGTGCCAGCACCGACGACAGGGGGCTGAACGAGCAGTACTTC.

The rearrangement links TRBV4-1 to TRBJ2-1, with D perhaps TRBD2 (5 bases). The CDR3 extends over 15 amino acids. The germline V gene has CDR1 MGHRA and CDR2 YSYEKL. The V and J ends lost 0 bases and 5 bases respectively, with 11 bases between them. The CDR3 DNA reads as TGCGCCAGCAGCCAAGATGTGGCTAGCCACAATGAGCAGTTCTTC. This gives the protein CASSQDVASHNEQFF.

The chain recombines TRBV2 with TRBJ1-3; tentative D call: TRBD1 (6 bases). Trimming removed 6 bases from V and 4 bases from J, with 10 bases in between. Per germline, CDR1 SNHLY and CDR2 FYNNEI. The CDR3 runs to 13 residues. In DNA form, the CDR3 reads TGTGCCAGCAGGGCAGGGGAAGGAAACACCATATATTTT. As protein: CASRAGEGNTIYF.

The V and J genes are TRBV20-1 and TRBJ2-3; D is possibly TRBD2 (6 bases). The V end was cut by 5 bases, the J end by 0 bases, with 21 bases between. The CDR3 contains 17 residues. Germline V lookup: CDR1 DFQATT, CDR2 SNEGSKA (reference sequence). The DNA of the CDR3 is TGCAGTGCTCCGCGGACTATTTGGGGACCTAGCACAGATACGCAGTATTTT. It encodes CSAPRTIWGPSTDTQYF.